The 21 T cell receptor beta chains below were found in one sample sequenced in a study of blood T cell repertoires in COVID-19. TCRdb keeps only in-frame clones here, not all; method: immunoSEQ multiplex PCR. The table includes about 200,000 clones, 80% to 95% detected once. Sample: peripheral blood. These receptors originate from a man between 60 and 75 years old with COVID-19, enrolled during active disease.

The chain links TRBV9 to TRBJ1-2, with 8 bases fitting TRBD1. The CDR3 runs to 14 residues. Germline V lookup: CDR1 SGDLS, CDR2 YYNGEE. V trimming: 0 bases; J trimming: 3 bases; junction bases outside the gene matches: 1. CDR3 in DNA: TGTGCCAGCAGCGTAGGGGGACAGGACTATGGCTACACCTTC. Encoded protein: CASSVGGQDYGYTF.

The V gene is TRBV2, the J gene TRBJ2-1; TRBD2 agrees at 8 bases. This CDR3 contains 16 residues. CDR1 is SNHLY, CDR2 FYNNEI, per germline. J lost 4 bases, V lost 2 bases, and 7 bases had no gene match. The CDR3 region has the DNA TGTGCCAGCAGTGAATGGGGCGGGAGGACTTACAATGAGCAGTTCTTC. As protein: CASSEWGGRTYNEQFF.

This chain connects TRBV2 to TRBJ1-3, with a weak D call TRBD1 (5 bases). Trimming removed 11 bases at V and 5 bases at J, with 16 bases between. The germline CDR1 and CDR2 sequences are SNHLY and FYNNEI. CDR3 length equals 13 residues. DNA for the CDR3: TGTGCCGGAAGGACGGGGGGACGAAACACCATATATTTT. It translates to CAGRTGGRNTIYF.

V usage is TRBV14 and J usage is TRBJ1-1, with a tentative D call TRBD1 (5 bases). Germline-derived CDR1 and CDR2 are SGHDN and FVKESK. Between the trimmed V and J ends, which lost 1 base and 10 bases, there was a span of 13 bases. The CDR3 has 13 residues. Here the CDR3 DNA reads TGTGCCAGCAGCCAAGTGGCAGGGTCCCGAGCTTTCTTT. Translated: CASSQVAGSRAFF.

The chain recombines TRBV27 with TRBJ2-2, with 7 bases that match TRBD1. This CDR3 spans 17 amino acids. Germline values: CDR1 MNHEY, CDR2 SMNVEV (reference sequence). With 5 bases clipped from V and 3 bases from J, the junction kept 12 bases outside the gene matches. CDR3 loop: CASSPSRQGIYTGELFF. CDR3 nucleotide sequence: TGTGCCAGCAGTCCGTCCCGACAGGGTATATACACCGGGGAGCTGTTTTTT.

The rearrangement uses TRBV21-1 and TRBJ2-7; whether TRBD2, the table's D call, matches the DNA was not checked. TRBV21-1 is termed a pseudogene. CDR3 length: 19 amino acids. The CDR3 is CASSSRRGDLAHPFYEQYF. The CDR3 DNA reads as TGTGCCAGCAGCTCCAGACGGGGAGATTTGGCCCACCCCTTCTACGAGCAGTACTTC.

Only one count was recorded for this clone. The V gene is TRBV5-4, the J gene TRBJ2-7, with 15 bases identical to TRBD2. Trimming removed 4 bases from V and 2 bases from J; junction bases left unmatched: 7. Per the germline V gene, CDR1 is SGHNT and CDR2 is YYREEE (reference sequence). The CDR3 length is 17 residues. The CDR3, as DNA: TGTGCCAGCAGCCCAGGGACTAGCGGGAGGATAACCTACGAGCAGTACTTC. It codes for CASSPGTSGRITYEQYF.

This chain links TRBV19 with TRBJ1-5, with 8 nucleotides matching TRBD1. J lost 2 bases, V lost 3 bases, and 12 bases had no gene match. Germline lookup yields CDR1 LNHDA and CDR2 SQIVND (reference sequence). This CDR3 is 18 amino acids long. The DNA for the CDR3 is TGTGCCAGTAGTATGGACAGGGTCATGGTAAAGGGCAATCAGCCCCAGCATTTT. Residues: CASSMDRVMVKGNQPQHF.

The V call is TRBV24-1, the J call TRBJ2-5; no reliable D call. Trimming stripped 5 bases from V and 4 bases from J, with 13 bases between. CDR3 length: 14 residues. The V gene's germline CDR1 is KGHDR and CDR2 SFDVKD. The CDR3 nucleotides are TGTGCCACCAGTGGGCTGGAGCGTAGAGAGACCCAGTACTTC. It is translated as CATSGLERRETQYF.

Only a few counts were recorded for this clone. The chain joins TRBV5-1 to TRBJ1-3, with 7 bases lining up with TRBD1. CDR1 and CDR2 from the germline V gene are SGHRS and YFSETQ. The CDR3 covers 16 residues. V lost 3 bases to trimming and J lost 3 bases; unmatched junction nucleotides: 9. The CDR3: CASSSDGTAGGNTIYF. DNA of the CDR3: TGCGCCAGCAGCTCTGACGGGACAGCCGGTGGAAACACCATATATTTT.

CDR3 region: CASSAVPASSYNSPLHF. Written as DNA, the CDR3 is TGTGCCAGCAGCGCGGTGCCGGCGAGCTCCTATAATTCACCCCTCCACTTT. The chain is built from TRBV6-2 or TRBV6-3 and TRBJ1-6; D call uncertain. CDR1 is MNHEY, CDR2 SVGEGT, per germline. V lost 6 bases and J lost 0, with 15 bases in between. The CDR3 is made up of 17 amino acids.

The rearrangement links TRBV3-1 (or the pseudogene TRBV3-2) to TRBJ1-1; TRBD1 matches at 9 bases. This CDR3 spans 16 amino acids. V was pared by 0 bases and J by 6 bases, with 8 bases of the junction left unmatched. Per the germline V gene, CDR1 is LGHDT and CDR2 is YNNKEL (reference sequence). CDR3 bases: TGTGCCAGCAGCCAAGACGGACAGGGGCGGAGGGCTGAAGCTTTCTTT. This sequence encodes CASSQDGQGRRAEAFF.

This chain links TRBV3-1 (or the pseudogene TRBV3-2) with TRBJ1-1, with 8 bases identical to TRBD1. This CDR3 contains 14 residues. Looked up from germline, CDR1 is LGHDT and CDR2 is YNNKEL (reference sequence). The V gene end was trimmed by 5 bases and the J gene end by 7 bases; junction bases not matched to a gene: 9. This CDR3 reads CASSTRGTGGEAFF. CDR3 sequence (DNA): TGTGCCAGCAGCACACGCGGGACAGGCGGTGAAGCTTTCTTT.

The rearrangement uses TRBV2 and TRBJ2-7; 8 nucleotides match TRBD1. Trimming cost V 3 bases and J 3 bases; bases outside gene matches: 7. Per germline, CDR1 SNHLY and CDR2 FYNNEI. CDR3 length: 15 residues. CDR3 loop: CASSEDRVRLYEQYF. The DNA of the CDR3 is TGTGCCAGCAGTGAGGACAGGGTGCGGCTCTACGAGCAGTACTTC.

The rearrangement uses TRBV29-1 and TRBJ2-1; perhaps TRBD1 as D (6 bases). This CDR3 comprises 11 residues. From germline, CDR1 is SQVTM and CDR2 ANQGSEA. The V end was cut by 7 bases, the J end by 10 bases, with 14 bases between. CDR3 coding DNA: TGCAGCGCCGCTCGACAGGTCGAGCAGTTCTTC. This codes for CSAARQVEQFF.

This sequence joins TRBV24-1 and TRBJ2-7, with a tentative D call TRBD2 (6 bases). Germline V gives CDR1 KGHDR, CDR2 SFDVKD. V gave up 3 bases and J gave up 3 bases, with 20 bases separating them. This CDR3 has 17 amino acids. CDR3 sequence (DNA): TGTGCCACCAGTGATCATGGGGGGATAGGGCGAAGCTACGAGCAGTACTTC. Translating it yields CATSDHGGIGRSYEQYF.

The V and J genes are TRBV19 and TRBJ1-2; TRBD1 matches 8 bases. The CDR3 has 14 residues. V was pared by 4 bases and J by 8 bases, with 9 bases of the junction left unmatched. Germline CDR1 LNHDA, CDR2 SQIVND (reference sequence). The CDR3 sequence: CASSKQGDRLGYTF. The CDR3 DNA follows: TGTGCCAGTAGTAAACAGGGGGACCGCCTGGGCTACACCTTC.

DNA for the CDR3: TGTGCCAGCGCCAGGGGGGATAACTTACCCCTCCACTTT. Its protein is CASARGDNLPLHF. The chain recombines TRBV19 with TRBJ1-6; 7 nucleotides match TRBD1. The junction had 11 bases not matched to a gene; V was cut back by 9 bases and J by 12 bases. Per germline, CDR1 LNHDA and CDR2 SQIVND (reference sequence). This CDR3 region has 13 residues.

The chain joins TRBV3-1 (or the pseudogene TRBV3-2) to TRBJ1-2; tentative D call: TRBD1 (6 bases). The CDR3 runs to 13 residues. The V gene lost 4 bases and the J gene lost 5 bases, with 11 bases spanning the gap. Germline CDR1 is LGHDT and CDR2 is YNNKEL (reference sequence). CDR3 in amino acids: CASSPGHGYGYTF. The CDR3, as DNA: TGTGCCAGCAGCCCGGGACACGGATATGGCTACACCTTC.

DNA of the CDR3: TGTGCCAGCAGTGAGGGGACAGGGCGAAGTAGTTTAGACTCCTACGAGCAGTACTTC. Translation gives CASSEGTGRSSLDSYEQYF. The gene calls are TRBV2 and TRBJ2-7; 9 nucleotides agree with TRBD1. J was trimmed by 0 bases and V by 3 bases; bases with no gene match: 15. Per germline, CDR1 SNHLY and CDR2 FYNNEI. The CDR3 runs 19 residues.

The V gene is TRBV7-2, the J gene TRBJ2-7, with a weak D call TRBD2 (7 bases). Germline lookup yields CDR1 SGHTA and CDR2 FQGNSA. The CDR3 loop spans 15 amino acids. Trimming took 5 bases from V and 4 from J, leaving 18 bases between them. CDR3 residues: CASSQTGGPTYEQYF. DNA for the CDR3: TGTGCCAGCAGCCAAACGGGGGGCCCGACGTACGAGCAGTACTTC.